These T cell receptor beta chains were read from a single sample in a study of T cells after yellow fever vaccination. TCRdb independently ran MiXCR on the 5' RACE reads; one entry per CDR3 protein. This table holds fewer than 150,000 distinct CDR3 sequences, approximately 7.1% found once. The sequences come from CD4+ T cells sorted from PBMCs, collected approximately 40 days after the first yellow fever vaccination. The receptors originated from a young man who received the YFV17D yellow fever vaccine. CDR3s include the opening cysteine and the closing phenylalanine or tryptophan. Each record gives: CDR3 protein, CDR3 DNA, clone size, V gene, J gene, D gene. The D gene is left open where the match is weak. Only some rows state a clone size, as once, few, many or a class for expanded clones.

CASSSPARGNTEAFF	TGTGCCAGCAGCTCTCCTGCCAGGGGGAACACTGAAGCTTTCTTT	many	TRBV7-2	TRBJ1-1	-
CASSYSRLRDETQYF	TGTGCCAGCAGTTACTCGAGGTTGAGGGACGAGACCCAGTACTTC	many	TRBV6-5	TRBJ2-5	-
CASSIDTGNPYNEQFF	TGTGCCAGCAGCATAGATACAGGGAATCCCTACAATGAGCAGTTCTTC	few	TRBV5-4	TRBJ2-1	-
CASSFSLVQAGELFF	TGCGCCAGCAGCTTCTCTTTGGTACAGGCCGGGGAGCTGTTTTTT	many	TRBV5-1	TRBJ2-2	-
CASSYNPRNEQFF	TGTGCCAGCAGTTATAACCCACGGAATGAGCAGTTCTTC	few	TRBV6-2/TRBV6-3	TRBJ2-1	-
CASSRGAGEGLYEQFF	TGTGCCAGCAGCAGGGGGGCGGGGGAGGGTTTGTATGAGCAGTTCTTC	-	TRBV5-4	TRBJ2-1	-
CASSSLDRGDNQPQHF	TGTGCCAGCAGTTCCCTGGACAGGGGGGATAATCAGCCCCAGCATTTT	many	TRBV6-2/TRBV6-3	TRBJ1-5	TRBD1
CSAGDDGYTF	TGCAGCGCAGGGGACGACGGCTACACCTTC	many	TRBV29-1	TRBJ1-2	-
CASSYSGGDRTQYF	TGTGCCAGCAGTTACTCGGGAGGGGACAGGACCCAGTACTTC	-	TRBV6-5	TRBJ2-5	-
CASSLALTRQGEAFF	TGTGCCAGCAGCTTAGCCTTGACTCGACAGGGCGAAGCTTTCTTT	many	TRBV11-2	TRBJ1-1	TRBD1
CAIRKGLAGNNEQFF	TGTGCCATCAGGAAGGGACTAGCGGGAAACAATGAGCAGTTCTTC	many	TRBV10-3	TRBJ2-1	TRBD2
CASRLTIGSPLHF	TGTGCCAGCAGACTTACGATTGGGTCACCCCTCCACTTT	many	TRBV7-2	TRBJ1-6	-
CSARDSAGRYQETQYF	TGCAGTGCTAGAGATAGTGCAGGGAGGTACCAAGAGACCCAGTACTTC	many	TRBV20-1	TRBJ2-5	-
CRPDGGKFNYGYTF	TGCAGGCCCGACGGGGGGAAGTTTAACTATGGCTACACCTTC	many	TRBV20-1	TRBJ1-2	-
CASSLAGALAGGLNEQFF	TGCGCCAGCAGCTTGGCCGGGGCCTTAGCGGGGGGCCTCAATGAGCAGTTCTTC	many	TRBV5-1	TRBJ2-1	TRBD2
CASSLEGRQAFF	TGTGCCAGCAGCTTAGAAGGCCGGCAAGCTTTCTTT	few	TRBV7-9	TRBJ1-1	-
CSAIITGADSNQPQHF	TGCAGTGCTATCATTACAGGGGCAGATAGCAATCAGCCCCAGCATTTT	-	TRBV20-1	TRBJ1-5	TRBD1
CASSQTGGANYGYTF	TGTGCCAGCAGCCAAACAGGGGGCGCAAACTATGGCTACACCTTC	many	TRBV7-2	TRBJ1-2	TRBD1
CASSLLSGAYNEQFF	TGTGCCAGCAGCTTGTTATCGGGGGCATACAATGAGCAGTTCTTC	many	TRBV5-6	TRBJ2-1	-
CASSFQGSGNTIYF	TGTGCCAGCAGTTTCCAGGGTTCCGGAAACACCATATATTTT	-	TRBV6-2/TRBV6-3	TRBJ1-3	-
CASSRGTDTDTQYF	TGTGCCAGCTCCCGAGGGACCGACACAGATACGCAGTATTTT	many	TRBV18	TRBJ2-3	-
CASSSPQGPGSGANVLTF	TGTGCCAGCAGCAGCCCCCAGGGCCCAGGCTCTGGGGCCAACGTCCTGACTTTC	-	TRBV7-6	TRBJ2-6	-
CASSYNRGEKRNEQFF	TGTGCCAGCAGTTACAACCGGGGCGAAAAAAGGAATGAGCAGTTCTTC	many	TRBV6-5	TRBJ2-1	-
CASSETTEPFEFF	TGTGCCAGCAGTGAAACGACAGAGCCCTTTGAGTTCTTC	many	TRBV6-1	TRBJ2-1	-
CASSSDGGLQHF	TGTGCCAGCAGCTCGGACGGTGGATTACAGCATTTT	-	TRBV11-2	TRBJ1-5	-
CASSPGTGVTGELFF	TGTGCCAGCAGCCCAGGGACAGGGGTCACCGGGGAGCTGTTTTTT	many	TRBV3-1	TRBJ2-2	TRBD1
CASSDARQGITGELFF	TGTGCCAGCAGTGACGCCAGACAGGGGATCACCGGGGAGCTGTTTTTT	many	TRBV25-1	TRBJ2-2	TRBD1
CASSPDLSSYEQYF	TGTGCCAGCAGCCCGGACTTGAGCTCCTACGAGCAGTACTTC	many	TRBV7-2	TRBJ2-7	-
CSAGLAGGYEQYF	TGCAGTGCTGGACTAGCGGGGGGCTACGAGCAGTACTTC	-	TRBV20-1	TRBJ2-7	TRBD2
CSVERGGARETQYF	TGCAGCGTTGAGCGCGGGGGGGCCAGAGAGACCCAGTACTTC	-	TRBV29-1	TRBJ2-5	TRBD2
CASSPGGSGFSYEQYF	TGTGCCAGCAGCCCCGGGGGGAGCGGCTTCTCCTACGAGCAGTACTTC	many	TRBV7-2	TRBJ2-7	TRBD2
CARGGQPSTDTQYF	TGTGCCAGGGGTGGACAGCCTAGCACAGATACGCAGTATTTT	many	TRBV11-3	TRBJ2-3	-
CASSFHSNTEAFF	TGTGCCAGCAGTTTTCACAGCAACACTGAAGCTTTCTTT	-	TRBV12-3/TRBV12-4	TRBJ1-1	-
CASSPEAVTSPHGYTF	TGCGCCAGCAGCCCCGAGGCCGTGACCAGCCCCCATGGCTACACCTTC	many	TRBV5-1	TRBJ1-2	-
CASSVDLAGGPRQYF	TGTGCCAGCAGCGTAGATTTAGCGGGGGGGCCGCGGCAGTATTTT	many	TRBV9	TRBJ2-3	TRBD2
CASCPGKEFNFFSYNEQFF	TGCGCCAGCTGCCCCGGGAAGGAGTTTAATTTTTTCTCCTACAATGAGCAGTTCTTC	many	TRBV5-1	TRBJ2-1	-
CASRLGGGGTGELFF	TGCGCCAGCCGCCTTGGAGGCGGGGGCACCGGGGAGCTGTTTTTT	many	TRBV5-1	TRBJ2-2	TRBD2
CASRPGHNMNTEAFF	TGTGCCAGCAGACCGGGACATAACATGAACACTGAAGCTTTCTTT	many	TRBV12-3/TRBV12-4	TRBJ1-1	-
CSASGLAGGQADTQYF	TGCAGTGCCAGCGGACTAGCGGGGGGGCAGGCAGATACGCAGTATTTT	-	TRBV20-1	TRBJ2-3	TRBD2
CASSYSMGQGAYF	TGTGCCAGCAGTTACTCGATGGGACAGGGTGCGTATTTT	many	TRBV6-6	TRBJ2-3	TRBD1
CASRPPGRGYTF	TGTGCCAGCAGACCGCCGGGACGGGGCTACACCTTC	many	TRBV12-3/TRBV12-4	TRBJ1-2	-
CSASPSSGGADTQYF	TGCAGTGCTAGCCCCTCTAGCGGGGGCGCAGATACGCAGTATTTT	-	TRBV20-1	TRBJ2-3	TRBD2
CASSQEIGQPQHF	TGCGCCAGCAGCCAAGAAATCGGTCAGCCCCAGCATTTT	many	TRBV4-3	TRBJ1-5	-
CASSPGTGLRETQYF	TGTGCCAGCAGCCCCGGGACAGGCCTGAGAGAGACCCAGTACTTC	-	TRBV7-6	TRBJ2-5	TRBD1
CSARTDNNPGPQHF	TGCAGTGCTAGGACAGATAATAATCCTGGGCCCCAGCATTTT	many	TRBV20-1	TRBJ1-5	-
CASSPRTGGNEKLFF	TGTGCCAGCAGTCCCCGGACAGGGGGTAATGAAAAACTGTTTTTT	-	TRBV27	TRBJ1-4	TRBD1
CASTGRAPVNEQFF	TGTGCCAGCACCGGCCGGGCCCCGGTCAATGAGCAGTTCTTC	many	TRBV7-8	TRBJ2-1	-
CASSYGLAGEQYF	TGTGCCAGCAGTTACGGACTAGCGGGGGAGCAGTACTTC	many	TRBV6-5	TRBJ2-7	TRBD2
CASSYSRVDTQYF	TGTGCCAGCAGCTACAGCAGGGTAGATACGCAGTATTTT	-	TRBV7-3	TRBJ2-3	-
CASSFANREETQYF	TGCGCCAGCAGCTTTGCTAACAGGGAAGAGACCCAGTACTTC	many	TRBV5-1	TRBJ2-5	-